This TCR beta chain was sequenced during a study of shared clonotypes between healthy human individuals. Study in general: Per-donor plates numbered three CD4 naive, three CD4 memory, two CD8 naive and one CD8 memory.

Profiled with immunoSEQ multiplex PCR; TCRdb holds only in-frame clones, not every one. The repertoire holds over a million clones, with roughly 95% as singletons. Germline V gives CDR1 SGHDT, CDR2 YYEEEE. The CDR3 consists of 13 residues. Trimming shortened V by 4 bases and J by 5 bases, and 10 bases separated the two germline ends. Sequencing used naive CD4+ T cells sorted from blood. Described subset: CD45RA+ positively selected. The V gene is TRBV5-6, the J gene TRBJ2-1; D remains ambiguous. The sequence was collected from a man aged 25 to 40 in good health. CDR3 bases: TGTGCCAGCAGCCTCGGACCTCACAATGAGCAGTTCTTC. As protein: CASSLGPHNEQFF.